This T cell receptor (beta chain) is drawn from a study of technical replicates of blood from several donors (dated by TCRdb to the late 2010s). V is pruned by 4 bases and J by 4 bases, leaving 11 bases of the junction without a gene match. The CDR3 contains 18 residues, cysteine and phenylalanine counted. The retained sequence is limited to the CDR3, 54 bases, with the frame set at the first base. CDR1 and CDR2 were assigned from the germline V gene as SGHRS and YFSETQ. Receptor libraries were prepared by the immunoSEQ multiplex PCR assay. As stored in TCRdb, this immuneACCESS dataset retains in-frame rearrangements with V and J assigned. A fraction of the clones does not appear; measured against another copy, unresolved V genes explain less than half of the discrepancy, and the remainder lacks a known reason. The sample table holds 15,000 to 20,000 clones, of which roughly 84% were seen once. The ten largest account for under 15% of the sample.

As to this clone: Its antigen is currently not known. Base qualities are not at hand, and no much larger clone is one base apart.

This sequence originates from a human donor in good health. Specimen: PBMCs. The chain is made from TRBV5-1 and TRBJ2-3, and 14 junction bases match TRBD2. CDR3 sequence: CASSPGTSGSFFADTQYF. The sequence in DNA is TGCGCCAGCAGCCCCGGGACTAGCGGGAGTTTTTTTGCAGATACGCAGTATTTT.